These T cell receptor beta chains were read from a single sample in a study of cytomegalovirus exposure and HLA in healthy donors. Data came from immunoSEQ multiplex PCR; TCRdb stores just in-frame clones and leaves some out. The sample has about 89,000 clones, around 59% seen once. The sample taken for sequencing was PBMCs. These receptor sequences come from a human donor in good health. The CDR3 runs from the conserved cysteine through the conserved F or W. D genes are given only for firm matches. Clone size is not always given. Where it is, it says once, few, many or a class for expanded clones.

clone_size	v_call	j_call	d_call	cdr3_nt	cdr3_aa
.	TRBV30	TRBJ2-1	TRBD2	TGTGCCTGGAGTGTAACCCCTAGCGGGGGTCTTAAGTTCTTC	CAWSVTPSGGLKFF
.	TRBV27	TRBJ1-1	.	TGTGCCAGCAGTTTAGGCGGGAACACTGAAGCTTTCTTT	CASSLGGNTEAFF
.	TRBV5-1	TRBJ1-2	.	TGCGCCAGCAGCCCCAGCGTGGGGGCGCTTGACTATGGCTACACCTTC	CASSPSVGALDYGYTF
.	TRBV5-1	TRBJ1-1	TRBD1	TGCGCCGGCAGCTTTGACAGGGCCGACACTGAAGCTTTCTTT	CAGSFDRADTEAFF
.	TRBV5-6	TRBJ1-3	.	TGTGCCAGCAGCTTGAACGACAGGTCTCTCTCTGGAAACACCATATATTTT	CASSLNDRSLSGNTIYF
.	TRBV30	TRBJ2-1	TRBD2	TGTGCCTGGAGTTCCCGGGGGGGAACCTACAATGAGCAGTTCTTC	CAWSSRGGTYNEQFF
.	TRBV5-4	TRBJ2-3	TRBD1	TGTGCCAGCAGCTACCTGAGGGACAGAGCCACAGATACGCAGTATTTT	CASSYLRDRATDTQYF
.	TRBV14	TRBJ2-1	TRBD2	TGTGCCAGCAGCCAGGGACTAGCGGTAATCAATGAGCAGTTCTTC	CASSQGLAVINEQFF
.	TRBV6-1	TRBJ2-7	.	TGTGCCAGCAGTGAAGAGGCAGGGCTGGGGGAGCAGTACTTC	CASSEEAGLGEQYF
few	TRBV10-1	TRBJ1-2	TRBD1	TGCGCCAGCAGTGAGAGGCGGTCGACAGGGAACTATGGCTACACCTTC	CASSERRSTGNYGYTF
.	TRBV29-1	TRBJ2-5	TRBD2	TGCAGCGTTGAATCTAGCGGGGTTTCAGAGACCCAGTACTTC	CSVESSGVSETQYF
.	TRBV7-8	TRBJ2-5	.	TGTGCCAGCAGTTTTACAGTGGAGACCCAGTACTTC	CASSFTVETQYF
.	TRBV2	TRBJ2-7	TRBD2	TGTGCCAGCAGATACTCTAGCGGGGGTCGGTACGAGCAGTACTTC	CASRYSSGGRYEQYF
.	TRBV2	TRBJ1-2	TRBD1	TGTGCCAGCAGACCAAGGGGGCCGGTGAAAGGCTACACCTTC	CASRPRGPVKGYTF
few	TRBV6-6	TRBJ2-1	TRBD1	TGTGCCAGCACCCCTGGGGACAGGGGATACAATGAGCAGTTCTTC	CASTPGDRGYNEQFF
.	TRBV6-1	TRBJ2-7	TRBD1	TGTGCCAGCAGTGATGGGGACAGGTGGTTCGAGCAGTACTTC	CASSDGDRWFEQYF
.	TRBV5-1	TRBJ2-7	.	TGCGCCAGCAGCTTGGACAGGGCGGTTGAGCAGTACTTC	CASSLDRAVEQYF
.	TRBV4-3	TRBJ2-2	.	TGCGCCAGCAGCCGAGAGACTGCGGCCGGGGAGCTGTTTTTT	CASSRETAAGELFF
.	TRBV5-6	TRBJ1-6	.	TGTGCCAGCAGCCGGCTGCAGGGGAGCTATAATTCACCCCTCCACTTT	CASSRLQGSYNSPLHF
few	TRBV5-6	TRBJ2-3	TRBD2	TGTGCCAGCAGCCGTCCAAGCGGGGGGGGCACAGATACGCAGTATTTT	CASSRPSGGGTDTQYF
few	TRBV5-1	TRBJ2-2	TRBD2	TGCGCCAGCAGCTTGGGGACTAGGGGCAACGGGGAGCTGTTTTTT	CASSLGTRGNGELFF
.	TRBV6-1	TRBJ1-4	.	TGTGCCAGCTGCGGACACGATAATGAAAAACTGTTTTTT	CASCGHDNEKLFF
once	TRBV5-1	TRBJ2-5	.	TGCGCCAGCAGCATTCAGGTTCACGGTGAGACCCAGTACTTC	CASSIQVHGETQYF
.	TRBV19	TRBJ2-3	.	TGTGCCAGTAGTAAAGGGGGATCTAGCACAGATACGCAGTATTTT	CASSKGGSSTDTQYF
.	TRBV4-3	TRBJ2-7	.	TGCGCCAGCAGCCAAGAGCAGGCAGGGTACTACGAGCAGTACTTC	CASSQEQAGYYEQYF
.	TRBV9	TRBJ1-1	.	TGTGCCAGCAGCGTAGGGGGCTACACTGAAGCTTTCTTT	CASSVGGYTEAFF
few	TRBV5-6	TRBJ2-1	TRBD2	TGTGCCAGCAGCTCCCTAGCGGGGGGGAGGTACAATGAGCAGTTCTTC	CASSSLAGGRYNEQFF
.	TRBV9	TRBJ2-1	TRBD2	TGTGCCAGCAGCTTTCAGACTAGCGGGGGGGCCAGTGAGCAGTTCTTC	CASSFQTSGGASEQFF
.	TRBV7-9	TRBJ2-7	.	TGTGCCAGCAGCCCAAGGGGCTCTTTCTACGAGCAGTACTTC	CASSPRGSFYEQYF
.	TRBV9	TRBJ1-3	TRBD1	TGTGCCAGCAGCGTAGCTGGATTCGACAGGGGAAGAGGAAACACCATATATTTT	CASSVAGFDRGRGNTIYF
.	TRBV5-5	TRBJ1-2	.	TGTGCCAGCAGCTTGTCAGGGGAAGGGGACTATGGCTACACCTTC	CASSLSGEGDYGYTF
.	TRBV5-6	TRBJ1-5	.	TGTGCCAGCAGCTTCAGGTCTAGCAATCAGCCCCAGCATTTT	CASSFRSSNQPQHF